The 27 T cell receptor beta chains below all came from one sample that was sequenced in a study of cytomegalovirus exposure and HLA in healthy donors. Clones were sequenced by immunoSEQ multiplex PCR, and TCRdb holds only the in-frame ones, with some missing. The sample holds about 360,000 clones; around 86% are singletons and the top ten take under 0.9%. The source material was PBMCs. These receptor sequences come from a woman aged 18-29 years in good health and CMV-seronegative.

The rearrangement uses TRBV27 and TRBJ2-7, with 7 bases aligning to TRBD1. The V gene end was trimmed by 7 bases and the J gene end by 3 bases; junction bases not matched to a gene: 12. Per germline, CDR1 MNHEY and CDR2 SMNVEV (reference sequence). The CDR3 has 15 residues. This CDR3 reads CASTLRGDSYYEQYF. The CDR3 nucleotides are TGTGCCAGCACCTTGAGAGGGGACAGTTACTACGAGCAGTACTTC.

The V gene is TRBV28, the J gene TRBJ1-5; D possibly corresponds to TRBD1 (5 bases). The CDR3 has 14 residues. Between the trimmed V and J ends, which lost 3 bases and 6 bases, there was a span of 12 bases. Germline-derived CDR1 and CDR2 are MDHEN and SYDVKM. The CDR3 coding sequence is TGTGCCAGCAGTTTTCCAGGGCAGAGTCAGCCCCAGCATTTT. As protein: CASSFPGQSQPQHF.

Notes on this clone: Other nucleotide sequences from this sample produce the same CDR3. CDR3 amino acids: CASSMQGAYEQYF. CDR3 DNA: TGTGCCAGTAGTATGCAGGGGGCATACGAGCAGTACTTC. The genes are TRBV19 and TRBJ2-7; TRBD1 matches at 8 bases. Losses at the gene ends were 3 bases for V and 4 bases for J; bases not matched to a gene: 2. CDR1 and CDR2 from the germline V gene are LNHDA and SQIVND (reference sequence). The CDR3 covers 13 residues.

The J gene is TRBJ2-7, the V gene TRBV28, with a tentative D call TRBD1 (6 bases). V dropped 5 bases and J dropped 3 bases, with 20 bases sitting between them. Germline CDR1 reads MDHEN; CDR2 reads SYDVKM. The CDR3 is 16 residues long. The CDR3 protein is CASSPPHGGSGYEQYF. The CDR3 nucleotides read TGTGCCAGCAGTCCCCCTCATGGGGGCTCGGGCTACGAGCAGTACTTC.

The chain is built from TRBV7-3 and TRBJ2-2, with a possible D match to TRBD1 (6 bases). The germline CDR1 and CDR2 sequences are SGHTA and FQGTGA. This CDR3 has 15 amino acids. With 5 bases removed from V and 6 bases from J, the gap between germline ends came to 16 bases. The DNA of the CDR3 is TGTGCCAGCAGCGCAGGAGACAGGTTCGCCGGGGAGCTGTTTTTT. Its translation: CASSAGDRFAGELFF.

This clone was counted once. The CDR3 is CASSLGGTSYNEQFF. The DNA of the CDR3 is TGTGCCAGCAGCTTGGGAGGTACCTCCTACAATGAGCAGTTCTTC. V is TRBV11-2 and J is TRBJ2-1, with D possibly matching TRBD2 (6 bases). With 3 bases removed from V and 0 bases from J, the gap between germline ends came to 9 bases. Germline CDR1 reads SGHAT; CDR2 reads FQNNGV. The CDR3 consists of 15 residues. The variable domain in full, completed from reference TRBV11-2 and TRBJ2-1, reads EAGVAQSPRYKIIEKRQSVAFWCNPISGHATLYWYQQILGQGPKLLIQFQNNGVVDDSQLPKDRFSAERLKGVDSTLKIQPAKLEDSAVYLCASSLGGTSYNEQFFGPGTRLTVL.

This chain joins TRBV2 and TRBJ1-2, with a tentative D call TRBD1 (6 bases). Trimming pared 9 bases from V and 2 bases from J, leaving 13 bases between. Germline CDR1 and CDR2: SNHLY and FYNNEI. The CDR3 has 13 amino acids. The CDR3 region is CARLKGGNYGYTF. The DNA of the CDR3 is TGTGCCAGGCTCAAGGGGGGGAACTATGGCTACACCTTC.

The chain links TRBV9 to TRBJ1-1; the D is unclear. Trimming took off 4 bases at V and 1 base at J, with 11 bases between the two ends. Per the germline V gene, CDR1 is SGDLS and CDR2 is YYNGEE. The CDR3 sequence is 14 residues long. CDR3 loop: CASSPRGGNTEAFF. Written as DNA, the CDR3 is TGTGCCAGCAGCCCCCGCGGAGGGAACACTGAAGCTTTCTTT.

This CDR3 reads CASGSQGAHNEQFF. The CDR3 DNA reads TGTGCCAGCGGGAGCCAGGGGGCCCACAATGAGCAGTTCTTC. The V call is TRBV2, the J call TRBJ2-1, with 8 bases fitting TRBD1. The CDR3 is 14 residues long. J lost 5 bases, V lost 8 bases, and 8 bases had no gene match. Germline loops: CDR1 SNHLY, CDR2 FYNNEI.

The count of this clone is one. CDR3 DNA sequence: TGTGCCAGCAGCTTAGCGGCGGCCTATGGCTACACCTTC. It specifies CASSLAAAYGYTF. The V call is TRBV7-8, the J call TRBJ1-2; D is uncertain. The germline gives CDR1 SGHVS, CDR2 FQNEAQ. The CDR3 runs to 13 residues. Between the trimmed V and J ends, which lost 0 bases and 4 bases, there was a span of 6 bases.

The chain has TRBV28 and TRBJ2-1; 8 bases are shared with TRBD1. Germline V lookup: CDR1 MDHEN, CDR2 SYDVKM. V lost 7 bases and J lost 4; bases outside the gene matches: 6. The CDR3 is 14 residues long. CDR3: CASMEGQVYNEQFF. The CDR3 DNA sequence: TGTGCCAGCATGGAGGGACAGGTATACAATGAGCAGTTCTTC.

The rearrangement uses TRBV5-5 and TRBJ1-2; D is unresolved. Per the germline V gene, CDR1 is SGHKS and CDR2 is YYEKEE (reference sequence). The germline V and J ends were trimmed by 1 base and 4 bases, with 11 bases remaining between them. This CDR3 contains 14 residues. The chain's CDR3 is CASSLYAEGYGYTF. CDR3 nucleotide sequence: TGTGCCAGCAGCTTGTATGCGGAAGGCTATGGCTACACCTTC. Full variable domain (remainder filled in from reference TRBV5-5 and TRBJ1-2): DAGVTQSPTHLIKTRGQQVTLRCSPISGHKSVSWYQQVLGQGPQFIFQYYEKEERGRGNFPDRFSARQFPNYSSELNVNALLLGDSALYLCASSLYAEGYGYTFGSGTRLTVV.

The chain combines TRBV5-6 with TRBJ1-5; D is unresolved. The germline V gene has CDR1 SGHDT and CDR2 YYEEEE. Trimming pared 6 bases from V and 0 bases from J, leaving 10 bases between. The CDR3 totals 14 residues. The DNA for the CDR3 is TGTGCCAGCAACTTACAATATAGCAATCAGCCCCAGCATTTT. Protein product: CASNLQYSNQPQHF.

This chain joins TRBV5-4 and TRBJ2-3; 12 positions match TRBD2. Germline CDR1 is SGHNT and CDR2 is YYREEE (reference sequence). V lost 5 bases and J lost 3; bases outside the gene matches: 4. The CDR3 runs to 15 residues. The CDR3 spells CASSSLAGGTDTQYF. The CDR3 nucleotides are TGTGCCAGCAGTTCACTAGCGGGAGGAACAGATACGCAGTATTTT.

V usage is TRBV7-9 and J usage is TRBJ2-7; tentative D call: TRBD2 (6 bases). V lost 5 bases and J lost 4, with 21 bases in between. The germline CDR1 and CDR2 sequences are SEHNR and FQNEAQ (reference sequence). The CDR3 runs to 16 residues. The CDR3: CASSGIRPGLGYEQYF. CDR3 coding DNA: TGTGCCAGCAGCGGAATACGACCGGGACTTGGATACGAGCAGTACTTC.

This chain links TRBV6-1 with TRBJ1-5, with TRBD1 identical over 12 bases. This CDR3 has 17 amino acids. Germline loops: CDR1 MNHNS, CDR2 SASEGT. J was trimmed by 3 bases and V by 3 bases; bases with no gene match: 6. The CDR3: CASSDPGQGALNQPQHF. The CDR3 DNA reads TGTGCCAGCAGTGACCCGGGACAGGGGGCCCTCAATCAGCCCCAGCATTTT.

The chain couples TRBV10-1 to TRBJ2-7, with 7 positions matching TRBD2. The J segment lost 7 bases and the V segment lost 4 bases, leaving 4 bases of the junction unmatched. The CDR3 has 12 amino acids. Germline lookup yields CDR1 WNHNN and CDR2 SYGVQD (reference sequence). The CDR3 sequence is CASSGLAGEQYF. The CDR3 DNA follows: TGCGCCAGCAGTGGACTAGCTGGGGAGCAGTACTTC.

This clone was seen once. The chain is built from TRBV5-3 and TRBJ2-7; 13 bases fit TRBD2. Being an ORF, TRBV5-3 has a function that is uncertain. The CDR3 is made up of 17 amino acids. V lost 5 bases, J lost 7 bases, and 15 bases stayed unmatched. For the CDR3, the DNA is TGTGCCAGAAGGTCTCCGGGACTAGCGGGGTACCCAGCGGAGCAGTACTTC. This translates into CARRSPGLAGYPAEQYF.

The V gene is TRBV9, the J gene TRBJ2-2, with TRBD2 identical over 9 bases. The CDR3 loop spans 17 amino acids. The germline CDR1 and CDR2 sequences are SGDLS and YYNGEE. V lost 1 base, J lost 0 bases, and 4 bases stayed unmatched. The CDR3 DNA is TGTGCCAGCAGCGTAAGGGCTAGCGGGGCGAACACCGGGGAGCTGTTTTTT. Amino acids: CASSVRASGANTGELFF.

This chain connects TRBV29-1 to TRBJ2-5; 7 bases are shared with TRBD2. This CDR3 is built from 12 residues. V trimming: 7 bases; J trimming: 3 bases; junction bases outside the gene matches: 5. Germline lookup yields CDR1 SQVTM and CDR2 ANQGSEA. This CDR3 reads CSAPGREETQYF. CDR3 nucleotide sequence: TGCAGCGCACCAGGGAGGGAAGAGACCCAGTACTTC. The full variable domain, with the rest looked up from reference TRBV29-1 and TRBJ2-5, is SAVISQKPSRDICQRGTSLTIQCQVDSQVTMMFWYRQQPGQSLTLIATANQGSEATYESGFVIDKFPISRPNLTFSTLTVSNMSPEDSSIYLCSAPGREETQYFGPGTRLLVL.

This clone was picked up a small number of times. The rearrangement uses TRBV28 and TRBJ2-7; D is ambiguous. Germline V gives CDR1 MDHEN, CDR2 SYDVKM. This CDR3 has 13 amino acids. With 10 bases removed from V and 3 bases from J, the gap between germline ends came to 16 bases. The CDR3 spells CATRVGYLYEQYF. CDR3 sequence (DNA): TGTGCCACCCGTGTGGGCTATCTCTACGAGCAGTACTTC.

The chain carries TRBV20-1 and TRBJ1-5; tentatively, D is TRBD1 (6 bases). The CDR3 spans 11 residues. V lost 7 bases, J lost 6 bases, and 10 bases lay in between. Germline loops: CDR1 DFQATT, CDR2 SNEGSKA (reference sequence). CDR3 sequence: CSVNRAQPQHF. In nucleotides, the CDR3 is TGCAGTGTGAACAGGGCTCAGCCCCAGCATTTT.

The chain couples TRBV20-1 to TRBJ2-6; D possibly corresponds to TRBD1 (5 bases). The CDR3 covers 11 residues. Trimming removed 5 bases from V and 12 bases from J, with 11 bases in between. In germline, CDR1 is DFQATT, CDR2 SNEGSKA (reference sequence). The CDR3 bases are TGCAGTGCTCGCGAGCAGGGCGTCCTGACTTTC. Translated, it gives CSAREQGVLTF.

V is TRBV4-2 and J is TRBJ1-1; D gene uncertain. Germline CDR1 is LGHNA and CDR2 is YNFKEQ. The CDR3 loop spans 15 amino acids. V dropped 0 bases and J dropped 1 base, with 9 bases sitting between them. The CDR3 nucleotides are TGTGCCAGCAGCCAAGATCCGGGAGGGAACACTGAAGCTTTCTTT. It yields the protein CASSQDPGGNTEAFF.

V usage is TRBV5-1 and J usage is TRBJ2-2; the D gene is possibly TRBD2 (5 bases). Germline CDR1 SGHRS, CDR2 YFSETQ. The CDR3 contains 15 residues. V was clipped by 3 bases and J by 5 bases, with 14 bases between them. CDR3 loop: CASSSSGGGTGELFF. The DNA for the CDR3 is TGCGCCAGCAGCTCGTCAGGAGGTGGGACCGGGGAGCTGTTTTTT.

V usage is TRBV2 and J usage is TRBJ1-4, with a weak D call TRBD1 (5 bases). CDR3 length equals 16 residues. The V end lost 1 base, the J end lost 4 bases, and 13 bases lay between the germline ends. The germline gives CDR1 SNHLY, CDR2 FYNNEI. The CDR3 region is CASSEGVTVLNEKLFF. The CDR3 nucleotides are TGTGCCAGCAGTGAAGGGGTGACAGTCCTTAATGAAAAACTGTTTTTT.

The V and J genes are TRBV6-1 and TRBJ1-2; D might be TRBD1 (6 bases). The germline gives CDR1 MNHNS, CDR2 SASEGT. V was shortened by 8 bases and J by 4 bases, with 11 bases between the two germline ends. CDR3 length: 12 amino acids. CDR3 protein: CASGGLLYGYTF. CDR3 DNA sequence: TGTGCCAGCGGGGGCCTACTCTATGGCTACACCTTC.